Each of the 21 T cell receptor beta chains below was sequenced from the same sample in a study of OX40 agonist ivuxolimab in advanced cancers. Profiled with immunoSEQ multiplex PCR; TCRdb holds only in-frame clones, not every one. The table shows 55,000 to 65,000 clones, with 70% to 85% occurring only once. The source was CD4+ or CD8+ T cells sorted from blood, collected in a trial of the OX40 agonist ivuxolimab. The source of these receptors is an adult with an advanced solid tumor such as melanoma, head and neck, liver or kidney cancer.

The V call is TRBV9, the J call TRBJ2-1; perhaps TRBD2 as D (7 bases). Deletions cut 3 bases from V and 6 bases from J, with 13 bases between. The germline V gene has CDR1 SGDLS and CDR2 YYNGEE. The CDR3 length is 14 residues. In nucleotides, the CDR3 is TGTGCCAGCAGCGCCGGGGGGCACGGCAATGAGCAGTTCTTC. This encodes CASSAGGHGNEQFF.

The genes are TRBV2 and TRBJ1-5; D not certain. V was trimmed by 7 bases and J by 6 bases, leaving 10 bases between them. Germline V gene sequence: CDR1 SNHLY, CDR2 FYNNEI. CDR3 size: 12 residues. In nucleotides, the CDR3 is TGTGCCAGCAAATACTCGGGTCAGCCCCAGCATTTT. Encoded protein: CASKYSGQPQHF.

The chain recombines TRBV9 with TRBJ2-1; possibly TRBD2 for D (5 bases). Germline CDR1 and CDR2: SGDLS and YYNGEE. V lost 4 bases, J lost 12 bases, and 11 bases lay in between. CDR3 length: 11 residues. The CDR3 bases are TGTGCCAGCAGCCCCCGTGAGGGGCAGTTCTTC. Protein product: CASSPREGQFF.

The chain employs TRBV9 and TRBJ2-7; possibly TRBD1 or TRBD2 for D (5 bases each). Germline V gives CDR1 SGDLS, CDR2 YYNGEE. The CDR3 covers 14 residues. V dropped 0 bases and J dropped 6 bases, with 13 bases sitting between them. The CDR3 DNA follows: TGTGCCAGCAGCGTAGGGGGACCATGGGGCGAGCAGTACTTC. It yields the protein CASSVGGPWGEQYF.

In its sample, this clone was seen many times. V is TRBV12-5 and J is TRBJ1-3, with unresolved D. V shed 5 bases and J shed 2 bases, with 7 bases lying between them. Germline lookup yields CDR1 LGHNT and CDR2 FRNRAP. CDR3 length: 13 amino acids. This CDR3 is CASGALAGNTIYF. CDR3 coding DNA: TGTGCTAGTGGTGCACTAGCTGGAAACACCATATATTTT.

The chain recombines TRBV5-6 with TRBJ1-2; no reliable D call. This CDR3 comprises 13 residues. The ends were cut back, 2 bases at V and 7 bases at J, with 12 bases in the middle. Per the germline V gene, CDR1 is SGHDT and CDR2 is YYEEEE. As DNA, the CDR3 is TGTGCCAGCAGCTTCCCCCCTAGGCGTGGCTACACCTTC. This encodes CASSFPPRRGYTF.

This sequence joins TRBV7-2 and TRBJ1-1; D ambiguous. V was trimmed by 2 bases and J by 4 bases, leaving 8 bases between them. The CDR3 runs to 13 residues. CDR1 SGHTA and CDR2 FQGNSA come from the germline V gene. This CDR3 reads CASSLSRGTEAFF. The CDR3 region has the DNA TGTGCCAGCAGCTTATCACGGGGCACTGAAGCTTTCTTT.

DNA of the CDR3: TGTGCCAGTAGTAGGGACAGGGCTAACTATGGCTACACCTTC. Amino acid sequence: CASSRDRANYGYTF. The chain employs TRBV19 and TRBJ1-2; TRBD1 matches 9 bases. The CDR3 has 14 residues. Trimming cost V 4 bases and J 0 bases; bases outside gene matches: 0. In germline, CDR1 is LNHDA, CDR2 SQIVND (reference sequence). Filled out from reference TRBV19 and TRBJ1-2, the complete variable domain reads DGGITQSPKYLFRKEGQNVTLSCEQNLNHDAMYWYRQDPGQGLRLIYYSQIVNDFQKGDIAEGYSVSREKKESFPLTVTSAQKNPTAFYLCASSRDRANYGYTFGSGTRLTVV.

The chain joins TRBV30 to TRBJ2-2; D remains unclear. Germline V CDR1 and CDR2: GTSNPN, SVGIG (reference sequence). V was trimmed by 3 bases and J by 0 bases, leaving 5 bases between them. This CDR3 has 13 residues. CDR3 DNA sequence: TGTGCCTGGAGGACAACGAACACCGGGGAGCTGTTTTTT. Translated, it gives CAWRTTNTGELFF.

J is TRBJ2-2 and V is TRBV5-1, with D possibly being TRBD2 (6 bases). V lost 5 bases to trimming and J lost 3 bases, with 8 bases between them. The CDR3 contains 13 residues. Per germline, CDR1 SGHRS and CDR2 YFSETQ. CDR3 loop: CASRASDTGELFF. In DNA form, the CDR3 reads TGCGCCAGCAGGGCTAGCGACACCGGGGAGCTGTTTTTT.

The sample holds one count of this clone. The J gene is TRBJ1-2, the V gene TRBV6-1; 8 nucleotides align to TRBD1. Germline V CDR1 and CDR2: MNHNS, SASEGT. The CDR3 totals 14 residues. V shed 3 bases and J 5 bases; nucleotides not matched to a gene: 5. In DNA form, the CDR3 reads TGTGCCAGCAGTGAGATGGACAGGGAGTATGGCTACACCTTC. It translates to CASSEMDREYGYTF.

This sequence joins TRBV18 and TRBJ2-4; D is perhaps TRBD2 (6 bases). CDR1 is KGHSH and CDR2 is LQKENI in the germline V gene. This CDR3 has 15 amino acids. V was trimmed by 2 bases and J by 3 bases, leaving 11 bases between them. As DNA, the CDR3 is TGTGCCAGCTCACCATCCATGGGGGGCAAAAACATTCAGTACTTC. This sequence encodes CASSPSMGGKNIQYF.

The chain links TRBV2 to TRBJ1-2; D is possibly TRBD1 (6 bases). From germline, CDR1 is SNHLY and CDR2 FYNNEI. The CDR3 runs to 14 residues. With 3 bases removed from V and 4 bases from J, the gap between germline ends came to 12 bases. The CDR3 bases are TGTGCCAGCAGTGACCGGACAGAGACCTATGGCTACACCTTC. It encodes CASSDRTETYGYTF.

This chain joins TRBV7-7 and TRBJ2-3; 7 bases are shared with TRBD1. The CDR3 runs to 15 residues. V lost 5 bases and J lost 1; bases outside the gene matches: 6. Germline-derived CDR1 and CDR2 are SSHAT and FNYEAQ (reference sequence). Here the CDR3 reads CASSKQGTGTDTQYF. CDR3 DNA: TGTGCCAGCAGCAAACAGGGGACGGGCACAGATACGCAGTATTTT. Full variable domain (outside the CDR3, taken from reference TRBV7-7 and TRBJ2-3): GAGVSQSPRYKVTKRGQDVTLRCDPISSHATLYWYQQALGQGPEFLTYFNYEAQPDKSGLPSDRFSAERPEGSISTLTIQRTEQRDSAMYRCASSKQGTGTDTQYFGPGTRLTVL.

V usage is TRBV9 and J usage is TRBJ2-2; tentative D call: TRBD1 (5 bases). With 0 bases removed from V and 0 bases from J, the gap between germline ends came to 6 bases. This CDR3 is 15 amino acids long. Germline V gene sequence: CDR1 SGDLS, CDR2 YYNGEE. CDR3 sequence reads: CASSVGGANTGELFF. In DNA, the CDR3 is TGTGCCAGCAGCGTAGGGGGCGCGAACACCGGGGAGCTGTTTTTT.

This sequence joins TRBV7-8 and TRBJ1-2; maybe TRBD1 (6 bases). The CDR3 contains 16 residues. The V and J ends lost 5 bases and 4 bases respectively, with 20 bases between them. Per germline, CDR1 SGHVS and CDR2 FQNEAQ. CDR3 residues: CASSPGVQGGFYGYTF. The CDR3 DNA reads TGTGCCAGCAGCCCAGGGGTCCAGGGAGGCTTCTATGGCTACACCTTC.

The V gene is TRBV13, the J gene TRBJ2-5; 8 nucleotides align to TRBD2. This CDR3 spans 13 amino acids. In germline, CDR1 is PRHDT, CDR2 FYEKMQ (reference sequence). V shed 2 bases and J 4 bases; nucleotides not matched to a gene: 0. The CDR3 DNA reads as TGTGCCAGCAGCTTACTAGCGGGAGAGACCCAGTACTTC. Encoded protein: CASSLLAGETQYF. Full variable domain (outside the CDR3, taken from reference TRBV13 and TRBJ2-5): AAGVIQSPRHLIKEKRETATLKCYPIPRHDTVYWYQQGPGQDPQFLISFYEKMQSDKGSIPDRFSAQQFSDYHSELNMSSLELGDSALYFCASSLLAGETQYFGPGTRLLVL.

V and J are TRBV27 and TRBJ2-1; a possible D gene is TRBD2 (5 bases). The CDR3 is made up of 15 amino acids. With 5 bases removed from V and 7 bases from J, the gap between germline ends came to 18 bases. Germline V CDR1 and CDR2: MNHEY, SMNVEV (reference sequence). DNA for the CDR3: TGTGCCAGCAGTCCGGAGGACCCTCTCAGGAATGAGCAGTTCTTC. Amino acid sequence: CASSPEDPLRNEQFF.

This clone has more than one count but fewer than ten. The chain employs TRBV16 and TRBJ1-2, with unresolved D. Trimming took off 6 bases at V and 1 base at J, with 15 bases between the two ends. The CDR3 is made up of 15 amino acids. Germline assignment: CDR1 KGHSY and CDR2 FQNENV. In DNA form, the CDR3 reads TGTGCCAGCAGTCAGACGTCCCGGGGTAACTATGGCTACACCTTC. Translated: CASSQTSRGNYGYTF.

CDR3 sequence: CASSLRWGGMDEQYF. The CDR3 DNA sequence: TGTGCCAGCAGCCTCCGATGGGGGGGAATGGACGAGCAGTACTTC. The rearrangement links TRBV7-7 to TRBJ2-7; 7 nucleotides match TRBD2. The ends lost 5 bases at V and 5 bases at J; junction bases unmatched: 12. The CDR3 has 15 amino acids. Germline CDR1 and CDR2: SSHAT and FNYEAQ (reference sequence).

CDR3 sequence reads: CASSSQDRFFSYNEQFF. The CDR3 coding sequence is TGTGCCAGCTCATCCCAAGACAGGTTCTTCTCCTACAATGAGCAGTTCTTC. This chain uses TRBV18 with TRBJ2-1; D is possibly TRBD1 (6 bases). Germline V gene sequence: CDR1 KGHSH, CDR2 LQKENI. This CDR3 has 17 amino acids. V lost 5 bases and J 0 bases, leaving 17 bases between the germline ends.